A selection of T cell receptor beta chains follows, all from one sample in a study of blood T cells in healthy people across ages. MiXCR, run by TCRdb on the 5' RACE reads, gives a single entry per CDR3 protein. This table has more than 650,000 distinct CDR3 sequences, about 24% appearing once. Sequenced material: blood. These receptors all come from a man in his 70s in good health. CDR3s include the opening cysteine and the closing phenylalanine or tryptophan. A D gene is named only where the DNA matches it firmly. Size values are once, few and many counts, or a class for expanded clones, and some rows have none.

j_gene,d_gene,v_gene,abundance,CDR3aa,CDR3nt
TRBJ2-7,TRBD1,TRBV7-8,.,CASSLAWTGSSYEQYF,TGTGCCAGCAGCTTAGCATGGACAGGGTCTTCCTACGAGCAGTACTTC
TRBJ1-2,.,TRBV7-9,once,CATRRGGDNYGYTF,TGTGCCACAAGACGGGGAGGGGATAACTATGGCTACACCTTC
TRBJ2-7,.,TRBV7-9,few,CASSVIWEYEQYF,TGTGCCAGCAGCGTTATATGGGAATACGAGCAGTACTTC
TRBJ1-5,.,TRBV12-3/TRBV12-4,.,CASRRGPWNQPQHF,TGTGCCAGCAGACGAGGCCCCTGGAATCAGCCCCAGCATTTT
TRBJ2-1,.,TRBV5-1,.,CASSLGRGNDEQFF,TGCGCCAGCAGCTTGGGACGGGGGAACGATGAGCAGTTCTTC
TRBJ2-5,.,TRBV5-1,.,CASSLADTVGETQYF,TGCGCCAGCAGCTTGGCGGACACCGTGGGGGAGACCCAGTACTTC
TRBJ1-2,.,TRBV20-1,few,CSAPDRLANGYTF,TGCAGTGCTCCTGACCGCCTTGCGAATGGCTACACCTTC
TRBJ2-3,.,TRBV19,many,CASSIGGTDTQYF,TGTGCCAGTAGTATCGGGGGCACAGATACGCAGTATTTT
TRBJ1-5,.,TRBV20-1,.,CSARGDSNQPQHF,TGCAGTGCTAGGGGGGATAGCAATCAGCCCCAGCATTTT
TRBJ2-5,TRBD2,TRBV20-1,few,CSAKRDPETQYF,TGCAGTGCTAAGCGGGATCCCGAGACCCAGTACTTC
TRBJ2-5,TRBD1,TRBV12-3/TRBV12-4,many,CASSGQGYQETQYF,TGTGCCAGCAGTGGACAGGGGTACCAAGAGACCCAGTACTTC
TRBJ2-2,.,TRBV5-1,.,CASSLGNGENTGELFF,TGCGCCAGCAGCTTGGGAAACGGGGAGAACACCGGGGAGCTGTTTTTT
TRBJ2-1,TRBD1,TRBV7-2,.,CASNKMGQGNNEQFF,TGTGCCAGCAACAAGATGGGACAGGGCAACAATGAGCAGTTCTTC
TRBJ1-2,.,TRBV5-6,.,CASSLGQTRGYTF,TGTGCCAGCAGCCTGGGGCAGACGAGGGGCTACACCTTC
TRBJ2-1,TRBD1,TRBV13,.,CASSLDRVFHNEQFF,TGTGCCAGCAGCCTAGACAGGGTGTTCCATAATGAGCAGTTCTTC
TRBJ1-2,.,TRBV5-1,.,CASSDGQLYGYTF,TGCGCCAGCAGCGACGGACAGCTCTATGGCTACACCTTC
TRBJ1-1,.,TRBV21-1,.,CASRRGVDTEAFF,TGTGCCAGCAGAAGGGGGGTGGACACTGAAGCTTTCTTT
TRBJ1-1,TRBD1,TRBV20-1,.,CSAKRTGGLLDTEAFF,TGCAGTGCCAAAAGGACAGGGGGCTTATTGGACACTGAAGCTTTCTTT
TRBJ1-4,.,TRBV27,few,CASSLSPRPNEKLFF,TGTGCCAGCAGTTTATCCCCCAGGCCGAATGAAAAACTGTTTTTT
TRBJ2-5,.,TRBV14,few,CASSQVWSRETQYF,TGTGCCAGCAGCCAAGTTTGGAGCCGGGAGACCCAGTACTTC
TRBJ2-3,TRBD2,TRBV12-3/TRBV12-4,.,CASQFFGGSDTQYF,TGTGCCAGCCAATTTTTCGGGGGGAGCGATACGCAGTATTTT
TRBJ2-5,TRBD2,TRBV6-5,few,CASSFSGTSGASQETQYF,TGTGCCAGCAGTTTCTCCGGGACTAGCGGGGCCTCCCAAGAGACCCAGTACTTC
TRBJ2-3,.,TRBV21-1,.,CASSKGGRGAPHTDTQYF,TGTGCCAGCAGCAAAGGGGGCAGGGGGGCACCACACACAGATACGCAGTATTTT
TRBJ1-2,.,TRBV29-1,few,CSVEVFGRALNYGYTF,TGCAGCGTTGAAGTATTCGGGCGGGCCTTAAACTATGGCTACACCTTC
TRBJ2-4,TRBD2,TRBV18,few,CASSGGSRDIQYF,TGTGCCAGCTCAGGCGGGAGCCGGGACATTCAGTACTTC
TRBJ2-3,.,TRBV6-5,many,CASSWLDTYTDTQYF,TGTGCCAGCAGTTGGTTGGACACATACACAGATACGCAGTATTTT
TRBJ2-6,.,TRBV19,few,CASSMPPGSGANVLTF,TGTGCCAGTAGTATGCCCCCCGGCTCTGGGGCCAACGTCCTGACTTTC
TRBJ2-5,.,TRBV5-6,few,CASSSDVAETQYF,TGTGCCAGCAGCTCGGACGTGGCGGAGACCCAGTACTTC
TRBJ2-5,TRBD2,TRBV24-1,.,CATSDRRLAQETQYF,TGTGCCACCAGTGATCGTCGACTAGCCCAAGAGACCCAGTACTTC
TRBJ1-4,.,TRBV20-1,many,CSASGGTGEKLFF,TGCAGTGCTAGCGGGGGTACGGGCGAAAAACTGTTTTTT